Listed below are T cell receptor beta chains from one sample, sequenced in a study of tumor-infiltrating lymphocytes in primary liver carcinoma. Using its own MiXCR run on the multiplex PCR reads, TCRdb lists one record per CDR3 protein. Of 85,000 to 100,000 distinct CDR3 sequences in the sample, 68% were seen once. Sequenced material: tumor-adjacent normal liver tissue. All receptors come from a man in his forties with primary liver carcinoma and hepatitis B virus infection. The CDR3 runs from the conserved cysteine through the conserved F or W. A D gene is named only where the DNA matches it firmly. Not every row has a clone size; where given, it reads once, few, many or a size class.

clone_size,d_call,j_call,v_call,cdr3_nt,cdr3_aa
many,NA,TRBJ1-4,TRBV7-8,TGTGCCAGCAGCTTATCCCGGGATTGGCAAAATGAAAAACTGTTTTTT,CASSLSRDWQNEKLFF
NA,TRBD2,TRBJ2-2,TRBV11-2,TGTGCCAGCAGCCTTGTACTAGCGGGCACCGCGGAGCTGTTTTTT,CASSLVLAGTAELFF
NA,NA,TRBJ2-1,TRBV4-1,TGCACCAGCAGCTGGGACCCGAGCTACAATGAGCAGTTCTTC,CTSSWDPSYNEQFF
many,NA,TRBJ2-3,TRBV29-1,TGCAGCTCGAAGAGGGGCTCCAAAAGCACAGATACGCAGTATTTT,CSSKRGSKSTDTQYF
NA,NA,TRBJ2-3,TRBV12-3/TRBV12-4,TGTACCAGCAGTTCCGACGGCACAGATACGCGGTATTTT,CTSSSDGTDTRYF
NA,NA,TRBJ1-2,TRBV7-9,TGTGCCAGCAGCTTTGGGGACCGTGGCACCAGGGAGGGCTACACCTTC,CASSFGDRGTREGYTF
NA,NA,TRBJ2-6,TRBV11-2,TGTGCCAGCAGCTTAGGGCCAGGTCACAGTTCTGGGGCCAACGCCCTGACTTTC,CASSLGPGHSSGANALTF
few,NA,TRBJ2-7,TRBV28,TGTGCCAGCAGTTTATCGATGATCCTCTACGAGCAGTACTTC,CASSLSMILYEQYF
many,NA,TRBJ2-3,TRBV12-3/TRBV12-4,TGTGCCAGCAGTTTAGCTGATACGCAGTATTTT,CASSLADTQYF
NA,NA,TRBJ2-7,TRBV11-2,TGTGTTAGCAGCACGATTGGCGGGAAGATGGGCGAGCAGTACTTC,CVSSTIGGKMGEQYF
NA,NA,TRBJ2-2,TRBV12-5,TGCGCTAGTGGTCCCCCGGGGGCCACGAACACCGGGGAGCGGTTTTTT,CASGPPGATNTGERFF
many,TRBD2,TRBJ2-2,TRBV5-4,TGTGCCAGCAGCTCACGGGGACTAGCGGGAGGGCCTGTAACCGGGGAGCTGTTTTTT,CASSSRGLAGGPVTGELFF
NA,NA,TRBJ2-1,TRBV29-1,TGCAGCGTCCTCACATCCAGCTCCTACAATGAGCAGTTCTTC,CSVLTSSSYNEQFF
NA,NA,TRBJ2-1,TRBV7-2,TGTGCCAGCAGCTTAATCGTTGGTTACAATGAGCAGTTCTTC,CASSLIVGYNEQFF
many,TRBD1,TRBJ2-7,TRBV12-3/TRBV12-4,TGTGCCAGCAGTCCGGGACAGGGTATTTCTTGGGAGCAGTACTTC,CASSPGQGISWEQYF
NA,TRBD2,TRBJ2-2,TRBV11-2,TGTGCCAGCAGCTTAGTGGCGCTAGCGGGAACCGGAGCTGTTTTT,CASSLVALAGTGAVF
NA,TRBD1,TRBJ1-3,TRBV11-2,TGTGCCAGCAACGGGCGGACAGGGGGAAACGGAAACACCATATATTTT,CASNGRTGGNGNTIYF
NA,TRBD2,TRBJ2-1,TRBV29-1,TGCAGTGTTGTGAGTGACGGGACTAGCGTCTTGGCTGTCATCAATGAGCAGTTCTTC,CSVVSDGTSVLAVINEQFF
NA,NA,TRBJ1-2,TRBV12-3/TRBV12-4,TGTGCCAGCAGTTTTATGAGAGGGGCCGGCTATCGCTACACCTTC,CASSFMRGAGYRYTF
NA,NA,TRBJ2-3,TRBV11-2,TGTACCAGCAGCTTAGGTGACGACACAGATACGCAGTATTTT,CTSSLGDDTDTQYF
many,NA,TRBJ2-5,TRBV4-1,TGCGCCAGCAGCCAAGCGGCAGGCCAGAGAGAGACCCAGTACTTC,CASSQAAGQRETQYF
many,TRBD1,TRBJ1-5,TRBV6-2/TRBV6-3,TGTGCCAGCAGTCTAACAGGGGGGAGCAATCAGCCCCAGCATTTT,CASSLTGGSNQPQHF
NA,TRBD1,TRBJ2-7,TRBV7-8,TGTGCCTGCCTACCCCGCGGGGGACAGGGTTACGAGCAATACTTC,CACLPRGGQGYEQYF
NA,TRBD1,TRBJ1-2,TRBV5-1,TGCGCCAGCAGCTTGGATCCAGGGGGGAGGGTTGACGGCAACACCTTC,CASSLDPGGRVDGNTF
NA,NA,TRBJ2-7,TRBV11-2,TGTGCCATCAGCTTAGACTTCGAGACATCCAGCTCCTACGAGCAGTATTTC,CAISLDFETSSSYEQYF
NA,NA,TRBJ2-1,TRBV11-1,TGTGCCAGCAGCGACCCCGAGACTGTCGATGAGCAGTTCTTC,CASSDPETVDEQFF